Sequencing of this T cell receptor beta chain was carried out in a study of identical twins. General study results and limits: For monozygotic twins, models underestimated out-of-frame TCR alpha sharing. The degree of excess twin sharing was weaker in beta out-of-frame sequences.

This CDR3 is built from 14 residues. V dropped 3 bases and J dropped 0 bases, with 6 bases sitting between them. TCRdb re-called the 5' RACE reads with MiXCR, one entry per CDR3 protein. The sample consists of 510,000 or so distinct CDR3 sequences, roughly 15% of them appearing once. The table lists this clonotype with a few counts. Its target is not known. These sequences were also reported in another study, on yellow fever vaccine responses in identical twins.

The TCR comes from a woman between 18 and 29 years old in good health. What was sequenced was CD4+ T cells sorted from blood. This chain links TRBV12-3 or TRBV12-4 with TRBJ1-5, with no clear D. DNA of the CDR3: TGTGCCAGCAGTTTCCAGAATAGCAATCAGCCCCAGCATTTT. Translation gives CASSFQNSNQPQHF.